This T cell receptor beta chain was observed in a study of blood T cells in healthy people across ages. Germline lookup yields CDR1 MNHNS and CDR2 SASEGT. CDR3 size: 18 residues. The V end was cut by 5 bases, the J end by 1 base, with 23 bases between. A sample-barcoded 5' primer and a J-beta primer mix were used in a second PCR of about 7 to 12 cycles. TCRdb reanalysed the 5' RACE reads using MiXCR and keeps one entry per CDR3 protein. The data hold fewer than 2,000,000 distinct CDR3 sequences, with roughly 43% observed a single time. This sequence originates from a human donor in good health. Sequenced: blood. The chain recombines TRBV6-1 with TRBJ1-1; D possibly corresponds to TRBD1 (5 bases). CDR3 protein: CASSPPWGESNANTEAFF. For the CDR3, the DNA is TGTGCCAGCAGTCCCCCCTGGGGGGAGTCTAATGCGAACACTGAAGCTTTCTTT.